This TCR beta chain was documented in a study of blood T cell repertoires in COVID-19. Turning to the study itself: Sources were T cells, B-cell-depleted T cells, or PBMCs; the material itself was cDNA or gDNA.

Trimming took 2 bases from V and 5 from J; bases not matched to a gene: 8. CDR3 length: 15 amino acids. The germline V gene has CDR1 SGHRS and CDR2 YFSETQ. As processed by the authors: Estimation of nucleated cell counts was performed using reference gene primer amplification. Method: immunoSEQ multiplex PCR; TCRdb's copy keeps in-frame clones and lacks some. V and J calls and clone size follow that table, whereas D and trimming were derived from the DNA. The table records 200,000 to 250,000 clones, around 86% of them present only once. The V gene is TRBV5-1, the J gene TRBJ2-5; the match to TRBD1 covers 8 bases. This receptor was obtained from a woman aged 80 or over with COVID-19, enrolled during active disease. The sequenced material came from peripheral blood. This CDR3 is CASSLGQGILETQYF. CDR3 DNA sequence: TGCGCCAGCAGCTTAGGACAGGGTATATTGGAGACCCAGTACTTC.